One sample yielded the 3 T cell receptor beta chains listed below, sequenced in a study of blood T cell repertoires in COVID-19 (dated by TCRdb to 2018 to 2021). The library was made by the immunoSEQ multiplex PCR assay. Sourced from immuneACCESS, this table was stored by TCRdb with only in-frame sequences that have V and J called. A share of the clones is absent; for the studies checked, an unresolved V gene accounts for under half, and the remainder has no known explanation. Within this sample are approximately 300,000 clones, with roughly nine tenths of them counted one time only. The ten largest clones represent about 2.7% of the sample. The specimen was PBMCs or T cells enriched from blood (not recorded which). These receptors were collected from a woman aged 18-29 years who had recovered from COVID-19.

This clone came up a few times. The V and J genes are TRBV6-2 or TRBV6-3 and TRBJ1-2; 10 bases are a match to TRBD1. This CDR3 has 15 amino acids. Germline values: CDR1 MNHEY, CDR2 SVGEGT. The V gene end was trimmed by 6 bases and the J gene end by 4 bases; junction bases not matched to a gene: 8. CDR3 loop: CASSPGTGEAYGYTF. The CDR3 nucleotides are TGTGCCAGCAGCCCCGGGACAGGGGAGGCCTATGGCTACACCTTC.

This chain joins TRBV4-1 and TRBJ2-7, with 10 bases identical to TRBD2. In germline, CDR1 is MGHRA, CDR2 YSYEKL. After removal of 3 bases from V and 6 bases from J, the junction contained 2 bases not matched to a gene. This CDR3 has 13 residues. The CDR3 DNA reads TGCGCCAGCAGCCAGCTAGCGGGAGTCGAGCAGTACTTC. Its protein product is CASSQLAGVEQYF.

The CDR3 protein is CASSIEQGLSYEQYF. CDR3 in DNA: TGTGCCAGTAGTATAGAGCAGGGGCTGAGCTACGAGCAGTACTTC. The rearrangement uses TRBV19 and TRBJ2-7, with a possible D match to TRBD1 (6 bases). The CDR3 consists of 15 residues. Germline V gene data show CDR1 as LNHDA and CDR2 as SQIVND (reference sequence). V lost 0 bases and J 3 bases, leaving 12 bases between the germline ends.